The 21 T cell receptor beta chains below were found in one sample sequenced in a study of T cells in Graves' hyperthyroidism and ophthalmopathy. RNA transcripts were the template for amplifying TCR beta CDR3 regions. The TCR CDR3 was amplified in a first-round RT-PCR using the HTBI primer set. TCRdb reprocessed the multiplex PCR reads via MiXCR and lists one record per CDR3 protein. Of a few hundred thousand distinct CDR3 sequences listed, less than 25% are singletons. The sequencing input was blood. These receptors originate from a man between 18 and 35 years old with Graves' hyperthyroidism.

In DNA, the CDR3 is TGCAGCGTTGACGGGACAGGTCAAGAGACCCAGTACTTC. It translates to CSVDGTGQETQYF. The chain combines TRBV29-1 with TRBJ2-5, with 8 bases lining up with TRBD1. V shed 3 bases, J shed 2 bases, and the junction held 2 bases outside the gene matches. The length of the CDR3 is 13 residues. Per the germline V gene, CDR1 is SQVTM and CDR2 is ANQGSEA.

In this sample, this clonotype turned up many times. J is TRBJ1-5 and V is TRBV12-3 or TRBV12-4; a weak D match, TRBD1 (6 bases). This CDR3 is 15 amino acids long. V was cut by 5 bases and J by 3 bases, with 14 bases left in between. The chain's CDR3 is CASSPHGGPNQPQHF. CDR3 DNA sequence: TGTGCCAGCAGTCCCCATGGGGGCCCCAATCAGCCCCAGCATTTT.

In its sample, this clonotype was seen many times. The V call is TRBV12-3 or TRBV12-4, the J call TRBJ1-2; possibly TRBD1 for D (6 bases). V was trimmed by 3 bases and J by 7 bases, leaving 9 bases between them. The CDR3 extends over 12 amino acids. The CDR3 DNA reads TGTGCCAGCAGTTTTACAGGGTGTGGCTACACCTTC. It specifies CASSFTGCGYTF.

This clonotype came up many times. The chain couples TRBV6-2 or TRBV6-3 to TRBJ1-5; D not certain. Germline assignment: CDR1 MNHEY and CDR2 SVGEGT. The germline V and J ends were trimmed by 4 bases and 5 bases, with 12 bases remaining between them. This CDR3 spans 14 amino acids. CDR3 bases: TGTGCCAGCAGTTTAAGGTTAGGGTATCAGCCCCAGCATTTT. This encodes CASSLRLGYQPQHF.

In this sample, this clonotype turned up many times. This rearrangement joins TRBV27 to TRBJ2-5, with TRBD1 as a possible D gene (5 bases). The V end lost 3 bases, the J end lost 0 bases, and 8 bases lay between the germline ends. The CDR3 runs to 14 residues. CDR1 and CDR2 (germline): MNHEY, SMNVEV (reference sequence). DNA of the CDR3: TGTGCCAGCAGTTTGAAGGGGTACCAAGAGACCCAGTACTTC. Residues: CASSLKGYQETQYF.

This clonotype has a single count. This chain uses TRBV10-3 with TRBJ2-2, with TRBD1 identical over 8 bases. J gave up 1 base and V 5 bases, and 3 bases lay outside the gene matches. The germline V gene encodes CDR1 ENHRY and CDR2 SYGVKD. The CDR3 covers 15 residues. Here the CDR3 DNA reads TGTGCCATCAGTCACGGACAGGGGAACACCGGGGAGCTGTTTTTT. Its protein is CAISHGQGNTGELFF.

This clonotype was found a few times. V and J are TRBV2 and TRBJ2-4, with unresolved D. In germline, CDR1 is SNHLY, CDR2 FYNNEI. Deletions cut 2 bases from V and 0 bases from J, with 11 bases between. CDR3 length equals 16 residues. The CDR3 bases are TGTGCCAGCAGTGAACGGGTCCCCCTAGCCAAAAACATTCAGTACTTC. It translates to CASSERVPLAKNIQYF.

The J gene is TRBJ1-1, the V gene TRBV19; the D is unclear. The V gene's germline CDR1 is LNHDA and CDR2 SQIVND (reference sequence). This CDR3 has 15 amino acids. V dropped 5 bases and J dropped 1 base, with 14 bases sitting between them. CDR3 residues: CASSWKRGRNTEAFF. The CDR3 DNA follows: TGTGCCAGTAGTTGGAAACGAGGGCGGAACACTGAAGCTTTCTTT.

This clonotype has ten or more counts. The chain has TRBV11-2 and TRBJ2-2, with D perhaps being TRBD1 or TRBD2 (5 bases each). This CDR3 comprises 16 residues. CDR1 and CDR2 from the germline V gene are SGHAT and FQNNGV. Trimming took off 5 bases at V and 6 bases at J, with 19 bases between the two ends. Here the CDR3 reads CASSIRTGRGSGELFF. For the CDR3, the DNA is TGTGCCAGCAGCATCAGGACGGGACGCGGATCCGGGGAGCTGTTTTTT.

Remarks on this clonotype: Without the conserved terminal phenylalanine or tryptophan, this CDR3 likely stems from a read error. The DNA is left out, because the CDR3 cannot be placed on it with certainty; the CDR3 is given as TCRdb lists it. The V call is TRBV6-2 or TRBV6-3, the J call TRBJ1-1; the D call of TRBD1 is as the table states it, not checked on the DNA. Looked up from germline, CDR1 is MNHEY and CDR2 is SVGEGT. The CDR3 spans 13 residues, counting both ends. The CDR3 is CASRGTANTEACL.

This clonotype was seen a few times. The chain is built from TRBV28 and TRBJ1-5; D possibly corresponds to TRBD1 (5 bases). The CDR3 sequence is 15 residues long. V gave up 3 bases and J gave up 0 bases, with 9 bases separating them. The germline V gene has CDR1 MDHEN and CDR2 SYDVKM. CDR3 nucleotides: TGTGCCAGCAGTTTTGAGGGACGTAGCAATCAGCCCCAGCATTTT. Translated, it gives CASSFEGRSNQPQHF.

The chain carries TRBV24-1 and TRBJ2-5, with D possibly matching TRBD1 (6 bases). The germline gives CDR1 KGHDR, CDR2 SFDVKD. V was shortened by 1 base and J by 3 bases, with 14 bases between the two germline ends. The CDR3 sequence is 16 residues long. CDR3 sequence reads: CATSDFGGQRKETQYF. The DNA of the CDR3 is TGTGCCACCAGTGATTTTGGGGGCCAGAGAAAAGAGACCCAGTACTTC.

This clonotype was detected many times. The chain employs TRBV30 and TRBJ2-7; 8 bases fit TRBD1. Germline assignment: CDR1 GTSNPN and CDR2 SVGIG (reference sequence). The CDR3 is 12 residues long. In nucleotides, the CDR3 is TGTGCTCTCTCGCGGGGACAGGACGAGCAGTACTTC. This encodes CALSRGQDEQYF.

CDR3 DNA sequence: TGTGCCATCAGGGATCCGGGACAGGGGGCGGATACGCAGTATTTT. Amino acids: CAIRDPGQGADTQYF. This sequence joins TRBV10-3 and TRBJ2-3; TRBD1 matches 12 bases. Germline trimming cut 6 bases from V and 6 bases from J; bases unmatched to any gene: 7. The CDR3 length is 15 residues. Germline V gene data show CDR1 as ENHRY and CDR2 as SYGVKD.

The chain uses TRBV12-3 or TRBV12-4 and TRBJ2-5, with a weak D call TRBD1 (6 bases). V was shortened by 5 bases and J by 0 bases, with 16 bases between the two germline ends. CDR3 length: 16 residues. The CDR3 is CASSPGTRPYQETQYF. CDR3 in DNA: TGTGCCAGCAGTCCAGGGACAAGGCCATACCAAGAGACCCAGTACTTC.

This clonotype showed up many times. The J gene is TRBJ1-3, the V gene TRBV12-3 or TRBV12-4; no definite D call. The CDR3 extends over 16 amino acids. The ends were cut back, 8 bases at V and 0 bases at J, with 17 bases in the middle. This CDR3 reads CASSSLNRVSGNTIYF. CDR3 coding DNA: TGTGCCAGCTCTTCCTTAAATAGGGTCTCTGGAAACACCATATATTTT.

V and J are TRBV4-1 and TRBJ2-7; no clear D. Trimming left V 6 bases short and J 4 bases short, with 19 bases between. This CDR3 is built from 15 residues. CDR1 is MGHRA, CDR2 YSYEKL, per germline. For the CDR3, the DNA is TGCGCCAGCAGTCAAACCTCGACACCTCGGTACGAGCAGTACTTC. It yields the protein CASSQTSTPRYEQYF.

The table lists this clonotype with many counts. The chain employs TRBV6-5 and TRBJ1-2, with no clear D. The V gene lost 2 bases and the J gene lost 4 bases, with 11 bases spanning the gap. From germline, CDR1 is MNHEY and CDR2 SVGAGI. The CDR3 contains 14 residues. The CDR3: CASSYSTLGYGYTF. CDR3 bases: TGTGCCAGCAGTTACAGCACCCTGGGCTATGGCTACACCTTC.

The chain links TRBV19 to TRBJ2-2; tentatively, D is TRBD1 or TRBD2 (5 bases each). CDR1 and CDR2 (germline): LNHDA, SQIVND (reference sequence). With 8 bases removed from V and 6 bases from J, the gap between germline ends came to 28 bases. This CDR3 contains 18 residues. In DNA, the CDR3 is TGTGCCAGTTCCTCTCCCCGGCCGAGGCCAGGGAGACCCGGGGAGCTGTTTTTT. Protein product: CASSSPRPRPGRPGELFF.

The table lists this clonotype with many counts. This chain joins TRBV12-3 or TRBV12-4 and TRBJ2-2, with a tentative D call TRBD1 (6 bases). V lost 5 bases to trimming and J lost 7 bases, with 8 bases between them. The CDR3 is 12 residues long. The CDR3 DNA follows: TGTGCCAGCAGTGCCAGGGGCGGGGAGCTGTTTTTT. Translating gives CASSARGGELFF.

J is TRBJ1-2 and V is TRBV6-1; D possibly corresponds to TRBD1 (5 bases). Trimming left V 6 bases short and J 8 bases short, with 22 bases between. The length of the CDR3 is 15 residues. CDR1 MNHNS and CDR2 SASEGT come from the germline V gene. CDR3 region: CASSPGTATQSGYTF. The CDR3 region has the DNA TGTGCCAGCAGCCCCGGGACCGCCACACAGTCGGGCTACACCTTC.